This entry lists 25 T cell receptor beta chains sequenced from one sample in a study of blood T cell repertoires in COVID-19. Clones were sequenced by immunoSEQ multiplex PCR, and TCRdb holds only the in-frame ones, with some missing. This table has tens of thousands of clones, nearly 85% appearing once. Sequences were obtained from peripheral blood. The receptors come from a man aged 40-49 years with acute or convalescent COVID-19.

This chain links TRBV9 with TRBJ1-3, with D uncertain. CDR1 is SGDLS, CDR2 YYNGEE, per germline. V was clipped by 4 bases and J by 1 base, with 6 bases between them. The CDR3 runs 13 residues. The CDR3 here is CASSPQSGNTIYF. The CDR3, as DNA: TGTGCCAGCAGCCCCCAATCTGGAAACACCATATATTTT.

The chain links TRBV21-1 to TRBJ2-7; TRBD2, the table's D call, lacks a check against the DNA. TRBV21-1 is listed as a pseudogene. This CDR3 region has 16 residues. CDR3 nucleotide sequence: TGTGCCAGCAGCACATTGCAGGTGGAGGTAATCTACGAGCAGTACGTC. Protein sequence: CASSTLQVEVIYEQYV.

This clone has only one observation. The chain carries TRBV5-4 and TRBJ2-1; 7 bases fit TRBD1. Germline V gene lookup returns CDR1 SGHNT and CDR2 YYREEE (reference sequence). The V and J ends lost 0 bases and 6 bases, in that order; junction bases with no gene match: 6. The CDR3 is 15 amino acids. Here the CDR3 reads CASSLDVTGINEQFF. CDR3 DNA: TGTGCCAGCAGCTTGGACGTGACAGGGATCAATGAGCAGTTCTTC.

This clone was seen ten or more times. The rearrangement links TRBV2 to TRBJ2-7; TRBD1 aligns across 7 bases. This CDR3 comprises 14 residues. Germline V gene data show CDR1 as SNHLY and CDR2 as FYNNEI. The ends lost 7 bases at V and 6 bases at J; junction bases unmatched: 12. The CDR3 DNA sequence: TGTGCCAGCACCCCAAGACAGGGCTTACTCGAGCAGTACTTC. Translation: CASTPRQGLLEQYF.

V gene TRBV6-2 or TRBV6-3 combines with J gene TRBJ1-1; 9 bases are shared with TRBD1. CDR1 is MNHEY and CDR2 is SVGEGT in the germline V gene. V dropped 4 bases and J dropped 4; count of bases not matched to a gene: 1. The CDR3 runs 13 residues. In nucleotides, the CDR3 is TGTGCCAGCAGTTGGGACAGGGTCACTGAAGCTTTCTTT. This encodes CASSWDRVTEAFF.

The chain links TRBV3-1 (or the pseudogene TRBV3-2) to TRBJ1-2, with D possibly TRBD1 on 5 matching bases. Trimming shortened V by 2 bases and J by 5 bases, and 15 bases separated the two germline ends. From germline, CDR1 is LGHDT and CDR2 YNNKEL (reference sequence). This CDR3 region has 15 residues. Here the CDR3 reads CASSQFQGSRYGYTF. CDR3 sequence (DNA): TGTGCCAGCAGCCAATTCCAGGGTTCCCGGTATGGCTACACCTTC.

This chain uses TRBV7-8 with TRBJ2-3, with D maybe TRBD1 (5 bases). Germline V CDR1 and CDR2: SGHVS, FQNEAQ. Trimming cost V 4 bases and J 2 bases, with 10 bases left between them. The CDR3 contains 14 residues. The CDR3 sequence: CASSSTGHTDTQYF. Written as DNA, the CDR3 is TGTGCCAGCAGCTCAACAGGACACACAGATACGCAGTATTTT.

This clone was seen a handful of times. The chain carries TRBV5-1 and TRBJ2-5, with TRBD2 matching over 7 bases. This CDR3 comprises 14 residues. Germline CDR1 and CDR2: SGHRS and YFSETQ. The trim removed 3 bases at V and 5 bases at J, leaving 7 bases unmatched. CDR3 DNA sequence: TGCGCCAGCAGCTCGGGACTGCGGGAGGAGACCCAGTACTTC. It codes for CASSSGLREETQYF.

This clone has only one observation. CDR3 in DNA: TGTGCCAGCAGTGAATTCAAGCATGGCTACACCTTC. This encodes CASSEFKHGYTF. The gene calls are TRBV6-1 and TRBJ1-2; D unclear. V was cut by 2 bases and J by 6 bases, with 7 bases left in between. This CDR3 is 12 amino acids long. In germline, CDR1 is MNHNS, CDR2 SASEGT.

The rearrangement links TRBV27 to TRBJ2-7; D may be TRBD1 (5 bases). Looked up from germline, CDR1 is MNHEY and CDR2 is SMNVEV (reference sequence). V lost 6 bases and J lost 3, with 18 bases in between. The CDR3 has 15 residues. This CDR3 is CASRPTVLDIYEQYV. In DNA form, the CDR3 reads TGTGCCAGCAGGCCGACAGTACTTGACATCTACGAGCAGTACGTC.

The chain is built from TRBV24-1 and TRBJ1-2, with no clear D. The length of the CDR3 is 13 residues. Between the trimmed V and J ends, which lost 4 bases and 0 bases, there was a span of 5 bases. Germline CDR1 KGHDR, CDR2 SFDVKD. This CDR3 reads CATSETPNYGYTF. As DNA, the CDR3 is TGTGCCACCAGTGAGACACCTAACTATGGCTACACCTTC.

This clone was recorded once. This chain connects TRBV5-4 to TRBJ1-1, with TRBD1 identical over 7 bases. The CDR3 totals 15 residues. V was clipped by 4 bases and J by 3 bases; unmatched bases: 9. The V gene's germline CDR1 is SGHNT and CDR2 YYREEE (reference sequence). The CDR3 DNA reads TGTGCCAGCAGCCTTGGAACTACAGGGGACACTGAAGCTTTCTTT. Translating it yields CASSLGTTGDTEAFF.

The CDR3: CAWSSARTSGASNEQFF. The CDR3 bases are TGTGCCTGGAGTTCAGCTCGGACAAGCGGGGCCTCCAATGAGCAGTTCTTC. This chain joins TRBV30 and TRBJ2-1; TRBD2 agrees at 7 bases. Germline CDR1 reads GTSNPN; CDR2 reads SVGIG (reference sequence). Trimming at V came to 2 bases and at J to 6 bases, leaving 16 bases not matched to a gene. The CDR3 runs 17 residues.

CDR3 nucleotides: TGTGCCAGCAGCTTCGGGGGAGGCACTGAAGCTTTCTTT. It encodes CASSFGGGTEAFF. This rearrangement joins TRBV7-2 to TRBJ1-1, with D possibly matching TRBD1 (5 bases). Germline V gene data show CDR1 as SGHTA and CDR2 as FQGNSA. V gave up 3 bases and J gave up 4 bases, with 9 bases separating them. CDR3 length: 13 residues. Drawing the rest from reference TRBV7-2 and TRBJ1-1, the complete variable domain is GAGVSQSPSNKVTEKGKDVELRCDPISGHTALYWYRQSLGQGLEFLIYFQGNSAPDKSGLPSDRFSAERTGGSVSTLTIQRTQQEDSAVYLCASSFGGGTEAFFGQGTRLTVV.

The chain recombines TRBV24-1 with TRBJ2-2; the D gene is possibly TRBD2 (5 bases). Germline V CDR1 and CDR2: KGHDR, SFDVKD. The CDR3 sequence is 15 residues long. The V end lost 3 bases, the J end lost 5 bases, and 12 bases lay between the germline ends. CDR3 sequence: CATSDRMRETGELFF. DNA of the CDR3: TGTGCCACCAGTGATCGGATGAGGGAGACCGGGGAGCTGTTTTTT.

This chain connects TRBV5-5 to TRBJ2-7, with D perhaps matching TRBD1 (5 bases). CDR3 size: 13 residues. Germline V gene data show CDR1 as SGHKS and CDR2 as YYEKEE (reference sequence). Between the trimmed V and J ends, which lost 4 bases and 3 bases, there was a span of 11 bases. The CDR3 reads CASSAGQGYEQYF. DNA of the CDR3: TGTGCCAGCAGCGCTGGCCAGGGCTACGAGCAGTACTTC.

V usage is TRBV19 and J usage is TRBJ1-1; 8 bases align to TRBD1. After removal of 4 bases from V and 8 bases from J, the junction contained 9 bases not matched to a gene. CDR1 and CDR2 (germline): LNHDA, SQIVND (reference sequence). This CDR3 comprises 14 residues. CDR3 region: CASSTRQGRREAFF. In nucleotides, the CDR3 is TGTGCCAGTAGTACTCGACAGGGGCGCAGGGAAGCTTTCTTT. The whole variable domain, remainder taken from reference TRBV19 and TRBJ1-1, is DGGITQSPKYLFRKEGQNVTLSCEQNLNHDAMYWYRQDPGQGLRLIYYSQIVNDFQKGDIAEGYSVSREKKESFPLTVTSAQKNPTAFYLCASSTRQGRREAFFGQGTRLTVV.

The chain combines TRBV7-2 with TRBJ2-1, with D hard to call. CDR3 length: 16 amino acids. Germline-derived CDR1 and CDR2 are SGHTA and FQGNSA. V was pared by 7 bases and J by 0 bases, with 16 bases between. CDR3 protein: CASIPSAKSSYNEQFF. CDR3 nucleotide sequence: TGTGCCAGCATCCCCTCCGCGAAGAGCTCCTACAATGAGCAGTTCTTC.

The CDR3: CASSSGTSGDSAQYF. Written as DNA, the CDR3 is TGTGCCAGCAGTTCCGGGACTAGCGGGGATTCGGCCCAGTACTTC. The chain recombines TRBV6-5 with TRBJ2-5, with 13 bases fitting TRBD2. CDR3 length: 15 amino acids. Germline CDR1 and CDR2: MNHEY and SVGAGI. Germline trimming cut 4 bases from V and 9 bases from J; bases unmatched to any gene: 8.

The chain carries TRBV24-1 and TRBJ2-5, with D possibly TRBD1 on 7 matching bases. CDR3 length: 15 residues. CDR1 KGHDR and CDR2 SFDVKD come from the germline V gene. V dropped 3 bases and J dropped 7 bases, with 17 bases sitting between them. CDR3 bases: TGTGCCACCAGTGATGCACAGGGGACTCTCGGGACCCAGTACTTC. Translated: CATSDAQGTLGTQYF.

This clone counts as medium-sized (0.01 to 0.1%). The gene calls are TRBV2 and TRBJ2-7, with D possibly TRBD1 on 5 matching bases. V lost 5 bases to trimming and J lost 4 bases, with 12 bases between them. Germline V lookup: CDR1 SNHLY, CDR2 FYNNEI. The CDR3 loop spans 13 amino acids. CDR3 nucleotides: TGTGCCAGCAGTCAAACCGCAGGGTACGAGCAGTACTTC. This translates into CASSQTAGYEQYF.

CDR3: CASSEQGHEQYV. The CDR3 region has the DNA TGTGCCAGCAGTGAGCAGGGCCACGAGCAGTACGTC. The chain joins TRBV6-1 to TRBJ2-7, with D perhaps matching TRBD1 (5 bases). Germline CDR1 and CDR2: MNHNS and SASEGT. With 3 bases removed from V and 5 bases from J, the gap between germline ends came to 8 bases. This CDR3 region has 12 residues.

The CDR3 loop reads CAWSVESGNTIYF. The CDR3 nucleotides are TGTGCCTGGAGTGTGGAGTCTGGAAACACCATATATTTT. The gene calls are TRBV30 and TRBJ1-3; no definite D call. CDR3 size: 13 residues. The germline V gene encodes CDR1 GTSNPN and CDR2 SVGIG (reference sequence). The ends were cut back, 0 bases at V and 1 base at J, with 4 bases in the middle.

The chain uses TRBV19 and TRBJ2-1, with a possible D match to TRBD2 (6 bases). CDR3 size: 18 residues. V dropped 5 bases and J dropped 6 bases, with 26 bases sitting between them. Germline CDR1 LNHDA, CDR2 SQIVND (reference sequence). The CDR3 coding sequence is TGTGCCAGTAGTGATACCCTTATTCGACGGGAGACTGTCAATGAGCAGTTCTTC. It encodes CASSDTLIRRETVNEQFF.

The chain carries TRBV30 and TRBJ2-7; D gene uncertain. The CDR3 spans 13 residues. The V end lost 5 bases, the J end lost 0 bases, and 11 bases lay between the germline ends. Germline CDR1 and CDR2: GTSNPN and SVGIG (reference sequence). The CDR3 region has the DNA TGTGCCTGGCGTTCTTGGAGCTCCTACGAGCAGTACTTC. It yields the protein CAWRSWSSYEQYF.